Following are 15 T cell receptor beta chains from one sample sequenced in a study of radiotherapy plus CTLA-4 blockade in lung cancer. Clones were read by immunoSEQ multiplex PCR, and TCRdb kept only the in-frame ones, dropping some. Of approximately 48,000 clones listed, roughly 81% are singletons. The source material was peripheral blood, sampled from a patient treated with radiotherapy plus ipilimumab. These receptors were taken from a human donor with non-small cell lung cancer whose response to radiotherapy plus ipilimumab could not be evaluated.

The rearrangement uses TRBV6-1 and TRBJ1-2; D remains unclear. Germline values: CDR1 MNHNS, CDR2 SASEGT. V shed 7 bases and J shed 4 bases, with 19 bases lying between them. The CDR3 extends over 15 amino acids. The CDR3 DNA is TGTGCCAGCACCGAAAGGAGGCCCGAAATCTATGGCTACACCTTC. Its translation is CASTERRPEIYGYTF.

This rearrangement joins TRBV5-5 to TRBJ1-5; D gene uncertain. This CDR3 has 15 amino acids. V lost 4 bases and J lost 5, with 16 bases in between. Per the germline V gene, CDR1 is SGHKS and CDR2 is YYEKEE (reference sequence). For the CDR3, the DNA is TGTGCCAGCAGCCGGCTGGCTGGGGAGGATCAGCCCCAGCATTTT. Translating gives CASSRLAGEDQPQHF.

This sequence joins TRBV2 and TRBJ2-3, with 13 nucleotides matching TRBD2. Germline V gene sequence: CDR1 SNHLY, CDR2 FYNNEI. This CDR3 has 17 amino acids. V lost 6 bases to trimming and J lost 2 bases; unmatched junction nucleotides: 8. The CDR3 DNA is TGTGCCAGCAGAGAGGGACTAGCGGGACCCAACACAGATACGCAGTATTTT. It specifies CASREGLAGPNTDTQYF. Together with reference TRBV2 and TRBJ2-3, the CDR3 gives the full variable domain: EPEVTQTPSHQVTQMGQEVILRCVPISNHLYFYWYRQILGQKVEFLVSFYNNEISEKSEIFDDQFSVERPDGSNFTLKIRSTKLEDSAMYFCASREGLAGPNTDTQYFGPGTRLTVL.

The rearrangement links TRBV6-5 to TRBJ2-7; D may be TRBD2 (6 bases). There are 14 residues in the CDR3. Looked up from germline, CDR1 is MNHEY and CDR2 is SVGAGI. V shed 6 bases and J shed 2 bases, with 14 bases lying between them. In nucleotides, the CDR3 is TGTGCCAGCAGGAAACCGGGACTTGCCTACGAGCAGTACTTC. Translating gives CASRKPGLAYEQYF.

This chain connects TRBV28 to TRBJ2-7, with D perhaps TRBD2 (6 bases). Looked up from germline, CDR1 is MDHEN and CDR2 is SYDVKM. This CDR3 has 15 residues. The V gene lost 3 bases and the J gene lost 2 bases, with 14 bases spanning the gap. CDR3: CASSFSGGGPYEQYF. The CDR3, as DNA: TGTGCCAGCAGTTTTTCCGGGGGTGGCCCCTACGAGCAGTACTTC. Full variable domain (missing parts from reference TRBV28 and TRBJ2-7): DVKVTQSSRYLVKRTGEKVFLECVQDMDHENMFWYRQDPGLGLRLIYFSYDVKMKEKGDIPEGYSVSREKKERFSLILESASTNQTSMYLCASSFSGGGPYEQYFGPGTRLTVT.

The V call is TRBV6-5, the J call TRBJ2-3, with TRBD1 matching over 10 bases. Trimming took 2 bases from V and 5 from J; bases not matched to a gene: 7. This CDR3 has 16 residues. From germline, CDR1 is MNHEY and CDR2 SVGAGI. CDR3 in amino acids: CASSYAGTGDLDTQYF. Here the CDR3 DNA reads TGTGCCAGCAGTTACGCGGGGACAGGGGATCTAGATACGCAGTATTTT.

This clone showed up just once. The CDR3 reads CASSQENGGGVSGNTIYF. Here the CDR3 DNA reads TGCGCCAGCAGCCAAGAGAACGGGGGAGGAGTCTCTGGAAACACCATATATTTT. J is TRBJ1-3 and V is TRBV4-1, with D tentatively TRBD1 (5 bases). Germline CDR1 is MGHRA and CDR2 is YSYEKL. CDR3 size: 18 residues. Between the trimmed V and J ends, which lost 0 bases and 0 bases, there was a span of 15 bases.

The chain is built from TRBV27 and TRBJ2-5; tentative D call: TRBD1 (8 bases). Between the trimmed V and J ends, which lost 0 bases and 3 bases, there was a span of 14 bases. Germline loops: CDR1 MNHEY, CDR2 SMNVEV (reference sequence). CDR3 size: 16 residues. CDR3 sequence: CASSLSWTGREETQYF. The CDR3 DNA is TGTGCCAGCAGTTTATCTTGGACAGGGAGGGAAGAGACCCAGTACTTC.

The chain recombines TRBV7-3 with TRBJ1-2, with D possibly matching TRBD1 (5 bases). Germline assignment: CDR1 SGHTA and CDR2 FQGTGA. Trimming pared 3 bases from V and 3 bases from J, leaving 17 bases between. This CDR3 contains 16 residues. CDR3 coding DNA: TGTGCCAGCAGCTTCCATCTCAGGGCAGGCTACTATGGCTACACCTTC. Amino acid sequence: CASSFHLRAGYYGYTF.

The gene calls are TRBV7-3 and TRBJ2-2; 12 bases map to TRBD2. CDR1 and CDR2 (germline): SGHTA, FQGTGA. The length of the CDR3 is 16 residues. J lost 4 bases, V lost 3 bases, and 3 bases had no gene match. CDR3 sequence: CASSLTSGSFTGELFF. The CDR3 coding sequence is TGTGCCAGCAGCTTGACTAGCGGGAGCTTCACCGGGGAGCTGTTTTTT.

The chain uses TRBV7-9 and TRBJ2-1; 8 nucleotides align to TRBD1. V trimming: 4 bases; J trimming: 9 bases; junction bases outside the gene matches: 11. CDR1 is SEHNR, CDR2 FQNEAQ, per germline (reference sequence). The CDR3 is 15 residues long. CDR3 loop: CASSSGTGPYGEQFF. The CDR3 nucleotides read TGTGCCAGCAGCTCCGGGACAGGCCCGTATGGTGAGCAGTTCTTC.

The gene calls are TRBV27 and TRBJ2-7; tentative D call: TRBD1 (5 bases). This CDR3 spans 8 amino acids. Germline CDR1 and CDR2: MNHEY and SMNVEV (reference sequence). The CDR3 sequence is CASSRRVV. CDR3 DNA: TGTGCCAGCAGTCGCAGGGTGGTC.

This chain joins TRBV13 and TRBJ2-1; TRBD2 matches 11 bases. Trimming took 6 bases from V and 7 from J; bases not matched to a gene: 11. The CDR3 sequence is 16 residues long. Germline V gene data show CDR1 as PRHDT and CDR2 as FYEKMQ (reference sequence). This CDR3 reads CASSLPRSGRGNEQFF. The CDR3, as DNA: TGTGCCAGCAGTCTCCCCCGTAGCGGGAGGGGGAATGAGCAGTTCTTC.

V usage is TRBV28 and J usage is TRBJ1-1, with a possible D match to TRBD1 (5 bases). V lost 6 bases to trimming and J lost 1 base, with 12 bases between them. Germline CDR1 reads MDHEN; CDR2 reads SYDVKM. This CDR3 comprises 14 residues. CDR3 coding DNA: TGTGCCAGCAGAGGGGTAATGGCGAACACTGAAGCTTTCTTT. Translation: CASRGVMANTEAFF.

This chain uses TRBV5-5 with TRBJ1-4; D possibly corresponds to TRBD1 (6 bases). Trimming cost V 1 base and J 4 bases, with 17 bases left between them. The CDR3 is made up of 17 amino acids. Germline-derived CDR1 and CDR2 are SGHKS and YYEKEE (reference sequence). This CDR3 is CASSLRQGMVGNEKLFF. CDR3 nucleotide sequence: TGTGCCAGCAGCTTGCGGCAGGGGATGGTCGGTAATGAAAAACTGTTTTTT.